The present entry profiles one T cell receptor beta chain with its context. One end of the junction is discordant with germline, which a read error may explain. The sample is drawn from a study of T cell changes during pregnancy in multiple sclerosis. Produced via immunoSEQ multiplex PCR; TCRdb's table is partial and in-frame only. The sample has about 54,000 clones, around 90% seen once. Germline assignment: CDR1 DFQATT and CDR2 SNEGSKA (reference sequence). CDR3 length: 11 residues. The source is a female donor in good health, enrolled as a control in a pregnancy study. This sample comprised peripheral blood, obtained after pregnancy. V usage is TRBV20-1 and J usage is TRBJ2-3; perhaps TRBD1 as D (5 bases). This CDR3 reads CSARQTSTENF. The CDR3 region has the DNA TGCAGTGCTCGACAGACCAGCACCGAAAATTTT.